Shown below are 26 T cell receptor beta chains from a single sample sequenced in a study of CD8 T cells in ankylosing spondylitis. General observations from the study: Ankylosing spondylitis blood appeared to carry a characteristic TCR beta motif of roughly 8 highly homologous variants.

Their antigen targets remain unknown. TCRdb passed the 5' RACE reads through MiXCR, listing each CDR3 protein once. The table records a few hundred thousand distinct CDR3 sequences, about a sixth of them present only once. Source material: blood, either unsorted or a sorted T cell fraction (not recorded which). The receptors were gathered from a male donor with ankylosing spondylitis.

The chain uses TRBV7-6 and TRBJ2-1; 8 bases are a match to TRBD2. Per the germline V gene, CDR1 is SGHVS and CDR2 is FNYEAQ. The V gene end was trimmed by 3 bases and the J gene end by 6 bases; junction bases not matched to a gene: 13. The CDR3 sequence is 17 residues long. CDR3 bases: TGTGCCAGCAGCTTGATAACAGGACTAGCCCCTTCCAATGAGCAGTTCTTC. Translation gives CASSLITGLAPSNEQFF. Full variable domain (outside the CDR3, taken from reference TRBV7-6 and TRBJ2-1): GAGVSQSPRYKVTKRGQDVALRCDPISGHVSLYWYRQALGQGPEFLTYFNYEAQQDKSGLPNDRFSAERPEGSISTLTIQRTEQRDSAMYRCASSLITGLAPSNEQFFGPGTRLTVL.

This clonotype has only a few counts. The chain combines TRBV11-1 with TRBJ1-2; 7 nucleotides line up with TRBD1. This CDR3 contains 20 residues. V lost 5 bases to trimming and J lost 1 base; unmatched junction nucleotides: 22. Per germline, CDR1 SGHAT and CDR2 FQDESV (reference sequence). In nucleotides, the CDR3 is TGTGCCAGCAGCCCCCCGGGGGACAGCACCGGGACACGAATTAACTATGGCTACACCTTC. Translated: CASSPPGDSTGTRINYGYTF.

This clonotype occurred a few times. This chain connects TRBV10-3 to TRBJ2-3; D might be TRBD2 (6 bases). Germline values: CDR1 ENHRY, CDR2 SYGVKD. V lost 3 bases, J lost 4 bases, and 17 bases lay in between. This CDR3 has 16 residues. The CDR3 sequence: CAISDPPRGEADTQYF. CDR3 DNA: TGTGCCATCAGTGACCCTCCGCGGGGTGAGGCAGATACGCAGTATTTT.

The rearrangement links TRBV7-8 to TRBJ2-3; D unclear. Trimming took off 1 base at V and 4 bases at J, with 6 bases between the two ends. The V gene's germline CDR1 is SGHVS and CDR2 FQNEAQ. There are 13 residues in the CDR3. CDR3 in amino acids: CASSLVPPDTQYF. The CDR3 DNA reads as TGTGCCAGCAGCTTAGTTCCCCCAGATACGCAGTATTTT.

Written as DNA, the CDR3 is TGTGCCAGCAGCCTGCGGACCGGTCCTAACGAGCAGTACTTC. Amino acids: CASSLRTGPNEQYF. The chain employs TRBV14 and TRBJ2-7, with D hard to call. The germline V and J ends were trimmed by 4 bases and 5 bases, with 15 bases remaining between them. Germline assignment: CDR1 SGHDN and CDR2 FVKESK. The CDR3 is 14 amino acids.

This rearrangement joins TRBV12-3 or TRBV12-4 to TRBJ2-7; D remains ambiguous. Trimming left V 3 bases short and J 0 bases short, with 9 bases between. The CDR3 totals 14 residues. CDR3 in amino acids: CASSLDPFSYEQYF. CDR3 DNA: TGTGCCAGCAGTTTGGACCCGTTCTCCTACGAGCAGTACTTC.

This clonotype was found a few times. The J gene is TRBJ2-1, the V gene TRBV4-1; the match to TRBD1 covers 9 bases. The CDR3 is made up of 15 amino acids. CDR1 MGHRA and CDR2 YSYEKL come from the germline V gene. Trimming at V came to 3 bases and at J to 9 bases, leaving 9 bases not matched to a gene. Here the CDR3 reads CASSQAGTGYGEQFF. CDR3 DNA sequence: TGCGCCAGCAGCCAGGCCGGGACAGGGTATGGTGAGCAGTTCTTC.

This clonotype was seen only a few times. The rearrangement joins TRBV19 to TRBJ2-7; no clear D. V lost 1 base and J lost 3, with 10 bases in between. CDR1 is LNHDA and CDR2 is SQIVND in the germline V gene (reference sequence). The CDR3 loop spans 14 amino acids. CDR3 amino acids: CASSIGPNDYEQYF. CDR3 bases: TGTGCCAGTAGTATAGGACCGAACGACTACGAGCAGTACTTC.

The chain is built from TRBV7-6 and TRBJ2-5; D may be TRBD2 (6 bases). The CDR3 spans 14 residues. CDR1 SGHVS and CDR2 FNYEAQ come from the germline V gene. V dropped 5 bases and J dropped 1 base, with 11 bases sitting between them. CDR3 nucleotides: TGTGCCAGCAGCCGGTGGGGGGTCCAAGAGACCCAGTACTTC. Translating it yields CASSRWGVQETQYF.

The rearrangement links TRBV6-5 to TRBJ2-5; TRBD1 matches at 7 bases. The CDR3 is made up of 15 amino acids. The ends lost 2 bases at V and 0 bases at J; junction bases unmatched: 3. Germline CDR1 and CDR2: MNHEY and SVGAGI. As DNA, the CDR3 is TGTGCCAGCAGTTACCTTGGGACAGACCAAGAGACCCAGTACTTC. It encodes CASSYLGTDQETQYF.

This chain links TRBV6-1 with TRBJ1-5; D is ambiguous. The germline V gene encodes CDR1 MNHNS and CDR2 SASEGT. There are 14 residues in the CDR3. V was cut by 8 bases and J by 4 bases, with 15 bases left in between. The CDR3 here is CASSGSSQNQPQHF. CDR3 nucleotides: TGTGCCAGCTCCGGGAGTAGCCAAAATCAGCCCCAGCATTTT.

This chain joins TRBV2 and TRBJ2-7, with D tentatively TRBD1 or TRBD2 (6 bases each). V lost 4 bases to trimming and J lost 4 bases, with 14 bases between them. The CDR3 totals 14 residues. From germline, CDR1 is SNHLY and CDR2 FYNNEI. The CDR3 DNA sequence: TGTGCCAGCAGTGTTTACGGGGGCATGTACGAGCAGTACTTC. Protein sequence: CASSVYGGMYEQYF.

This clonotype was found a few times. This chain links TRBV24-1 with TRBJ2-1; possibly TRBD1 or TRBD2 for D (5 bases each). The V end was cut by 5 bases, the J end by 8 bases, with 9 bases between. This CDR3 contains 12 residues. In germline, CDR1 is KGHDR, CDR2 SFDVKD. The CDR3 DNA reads TGTGCCACCAGTGGGGGGACCTATGAGCAGTTCTTC. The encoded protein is CATSGGTYEQFF.

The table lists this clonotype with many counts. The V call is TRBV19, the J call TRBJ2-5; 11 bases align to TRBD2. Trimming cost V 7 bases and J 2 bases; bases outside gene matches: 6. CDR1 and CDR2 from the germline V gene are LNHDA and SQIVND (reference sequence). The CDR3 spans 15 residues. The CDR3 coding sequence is TGTGCCAGTATGACTACTAGCGGGGGACAAGAGACCCAGTACTTC. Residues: CASMTTSGGQETQYF.

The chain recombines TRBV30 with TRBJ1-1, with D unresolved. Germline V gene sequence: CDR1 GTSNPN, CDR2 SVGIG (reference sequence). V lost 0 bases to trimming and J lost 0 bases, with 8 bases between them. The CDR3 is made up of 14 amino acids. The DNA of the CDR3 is TGTGCCTGGAGTGTTGGGGTTATGAACACTGAAGCTTTCTTT. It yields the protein CAWSVGVMNTEAFF.

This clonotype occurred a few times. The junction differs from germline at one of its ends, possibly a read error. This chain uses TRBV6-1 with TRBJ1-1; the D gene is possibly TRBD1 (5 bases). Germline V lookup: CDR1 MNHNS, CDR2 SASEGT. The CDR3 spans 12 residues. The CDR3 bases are TGTGCCAGCAGTGAACGGGACCCTGAGGCTTTCTTT. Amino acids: CASSERDPEAFF.

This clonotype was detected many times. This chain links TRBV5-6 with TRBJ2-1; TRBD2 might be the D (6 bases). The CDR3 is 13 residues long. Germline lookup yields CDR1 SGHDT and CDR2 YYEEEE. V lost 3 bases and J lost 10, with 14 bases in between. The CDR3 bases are TGTGCCAGCAGCTCCCGACTAGGCCTGGAGCAGTTCTTC. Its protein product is CASSSRLGLEQFF.

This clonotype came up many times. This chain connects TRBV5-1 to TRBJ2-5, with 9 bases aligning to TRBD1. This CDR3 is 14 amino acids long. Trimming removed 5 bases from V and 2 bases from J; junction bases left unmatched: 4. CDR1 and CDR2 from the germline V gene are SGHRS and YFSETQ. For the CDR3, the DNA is TGCGCCAGCAGTGCGGGACAGGGACAAGAGACCCAGTACTTC. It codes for CASSAGQGQETQYF.

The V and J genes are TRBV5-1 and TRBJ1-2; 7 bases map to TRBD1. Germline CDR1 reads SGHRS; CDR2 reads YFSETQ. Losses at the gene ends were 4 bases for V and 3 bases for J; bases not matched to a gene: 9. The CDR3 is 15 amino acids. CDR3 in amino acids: CASSPWATGYYGYTF. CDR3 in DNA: TGCGCCAGCAGCCCTTGGGCGACAGGGTACTATGGCTACACCTTC.

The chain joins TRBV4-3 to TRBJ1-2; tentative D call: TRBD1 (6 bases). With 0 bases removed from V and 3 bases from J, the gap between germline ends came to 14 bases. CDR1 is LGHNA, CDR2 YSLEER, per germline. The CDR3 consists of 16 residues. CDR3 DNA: TGCGCCAGCAGCCAAGACGAGACAGGAATCTACTATGGCTACACCTTC. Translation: CASSQDETGIYYGYTF.

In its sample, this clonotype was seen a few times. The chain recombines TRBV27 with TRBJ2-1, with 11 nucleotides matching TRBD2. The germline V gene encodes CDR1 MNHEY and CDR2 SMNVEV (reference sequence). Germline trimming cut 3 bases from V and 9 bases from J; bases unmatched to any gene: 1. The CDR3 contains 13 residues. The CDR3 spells CASSLGLAAEQFF. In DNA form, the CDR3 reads TGTGCCAGCAGTTTGGGACTAGCGGCTGAGCAGTTCTTC.

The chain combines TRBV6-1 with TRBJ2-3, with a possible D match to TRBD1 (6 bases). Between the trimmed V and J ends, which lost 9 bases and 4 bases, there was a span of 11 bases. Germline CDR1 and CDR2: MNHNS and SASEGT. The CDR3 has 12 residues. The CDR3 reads CASVQGPDTQYF. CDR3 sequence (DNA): TGTGCCAGTGTACAGGGCCCAGATACGCAGTATTTT.

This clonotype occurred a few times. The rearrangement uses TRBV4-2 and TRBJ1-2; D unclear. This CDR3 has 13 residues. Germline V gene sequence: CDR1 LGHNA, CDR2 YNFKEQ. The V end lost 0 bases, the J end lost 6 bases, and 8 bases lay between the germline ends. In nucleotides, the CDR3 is TGTGCCAGCAGCCAAGAAGAAGGGCATGGCTACACCTTC. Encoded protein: CASSQEEGHGYTF.

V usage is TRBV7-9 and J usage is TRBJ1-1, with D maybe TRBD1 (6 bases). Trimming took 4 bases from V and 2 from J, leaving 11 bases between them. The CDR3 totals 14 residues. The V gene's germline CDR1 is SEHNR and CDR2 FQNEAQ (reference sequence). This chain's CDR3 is CASSWDTFNTEAFF. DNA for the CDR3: TGTGCCAGCAGCTGGGACACCTTTAACACTGAAGCTTTCTTT.

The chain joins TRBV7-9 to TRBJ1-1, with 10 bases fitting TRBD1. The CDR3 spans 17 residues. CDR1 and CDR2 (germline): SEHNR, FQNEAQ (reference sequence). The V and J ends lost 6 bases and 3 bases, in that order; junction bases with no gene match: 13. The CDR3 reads CASSFLGTGVMDTEAFF. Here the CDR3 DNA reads TGTGCCAGCAGTTTTCTGGGGACAGGGGTGATGGACACTGAAGCTTTCTTT.

CDR3 nucleotides: TGTGCCAGCAGCCCCCGGGGTGATCGGCCCTGGGATACCCAGTACTTC. Residues: CASSPRGDRPWDTQYF. This rearrangement joins TRBV12-3 or TRBV12-4 to TRBJ2-5; D is perhaps TRBD2 (5 bases). This CDR3 comprises 16 residues. Trimming cost V 6 bases and J 8 bases, with 25 bases left between them.